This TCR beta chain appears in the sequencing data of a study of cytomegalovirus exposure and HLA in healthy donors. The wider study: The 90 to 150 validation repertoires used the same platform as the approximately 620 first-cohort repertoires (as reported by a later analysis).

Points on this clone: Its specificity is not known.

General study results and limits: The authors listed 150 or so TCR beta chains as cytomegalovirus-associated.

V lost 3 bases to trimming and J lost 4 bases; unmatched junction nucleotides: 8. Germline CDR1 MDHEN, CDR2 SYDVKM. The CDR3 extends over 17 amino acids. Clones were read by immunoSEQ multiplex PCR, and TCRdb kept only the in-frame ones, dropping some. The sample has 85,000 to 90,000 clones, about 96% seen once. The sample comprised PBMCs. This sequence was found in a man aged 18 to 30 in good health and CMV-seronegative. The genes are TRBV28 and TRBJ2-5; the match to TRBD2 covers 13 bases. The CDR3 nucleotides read TGTGCCAGCAGTTTGGGTCGACTAGCGGGAGGTGGAGAGACCCAGTACTTC. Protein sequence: CASSLGRLAGGGETQYF.